This record covers a single T cell receptor (beta chain). Its target is unknown. This sample was included in a study of shared clonotypes between healthy human individuals. Whole-study findings and limits: Despite large depth, sorted-subset datasets appeared incompletely sequenced.

Profiled with immunoSEQ multiplex PCR; TCRdb holds only in-frame clones, not every one. Of about 2 million clones in the sample, around 96% are singletons; the top ten hold 1% to 1.3%. Positively selected for CCR7, the CD45RO-negative cells used as naive CD8 cells excluded terminally differentiated effector memory CD45RA+ cells. All donors qualified as healthy HIV-negative adults and had experienced no recent acute infections or vaccinations. Trimming took off 11 bases at V and 1 base at J, with 12 bases between the two ends. Germline V gene data show CDR1 as SGHDN and CDR2 as FVKESK. CDR3 length: 13 residues.

The gene calls are TRBV14 and TRBJ2-1, with no clear D. This clonotype originated in a young man in good health. Sequenced material: naive CD8+ T cells sorted from blood. CDR3 sequence: CAPLLGSYNEQFF. In nucleotides, the CDR3 is TGTGCCCCCCTATTAGGGTCCTACAATGAGCAGTTCTTC.